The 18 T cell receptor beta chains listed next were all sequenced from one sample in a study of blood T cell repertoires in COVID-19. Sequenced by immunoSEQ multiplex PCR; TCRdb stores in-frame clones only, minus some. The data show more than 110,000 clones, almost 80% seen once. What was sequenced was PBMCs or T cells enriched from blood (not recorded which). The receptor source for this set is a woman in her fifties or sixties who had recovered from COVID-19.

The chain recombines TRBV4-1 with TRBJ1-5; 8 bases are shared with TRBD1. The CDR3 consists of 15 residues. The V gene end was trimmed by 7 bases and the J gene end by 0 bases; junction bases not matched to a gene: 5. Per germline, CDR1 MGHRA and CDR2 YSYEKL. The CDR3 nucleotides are TGCGCCAGCACCGAGACAGGGGATAGCAATCAGCCCCAGCATTTT. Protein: CASTETGDSNQPQHF.

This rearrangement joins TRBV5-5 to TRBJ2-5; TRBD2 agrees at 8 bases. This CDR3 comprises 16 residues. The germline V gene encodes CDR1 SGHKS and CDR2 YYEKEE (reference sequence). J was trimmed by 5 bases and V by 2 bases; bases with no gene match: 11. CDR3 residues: CASSFITGGALETQYF. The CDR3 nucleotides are TGTGCCAGCAGCTTTATCACGGGAGGGGCTTTGGAGACCCAGTACTTC.

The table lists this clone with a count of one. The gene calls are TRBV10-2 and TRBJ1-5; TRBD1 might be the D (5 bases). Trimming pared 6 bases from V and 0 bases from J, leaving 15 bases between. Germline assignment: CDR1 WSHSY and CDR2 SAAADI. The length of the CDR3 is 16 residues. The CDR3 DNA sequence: TGCGCCAGCAGCGCCAGCCCCGGGGGTAGCAATCAGCCCCAGCATTTT. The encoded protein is CASSASPGGSNQPQHF.

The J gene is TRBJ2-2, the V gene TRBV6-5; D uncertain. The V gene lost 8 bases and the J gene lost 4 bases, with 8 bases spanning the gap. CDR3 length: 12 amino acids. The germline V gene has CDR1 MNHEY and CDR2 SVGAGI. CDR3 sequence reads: CASSRGTGELFF. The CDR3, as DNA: TGTGCCAGCTCCCGAGGCACCGGGGAGCTGTTTTTT.

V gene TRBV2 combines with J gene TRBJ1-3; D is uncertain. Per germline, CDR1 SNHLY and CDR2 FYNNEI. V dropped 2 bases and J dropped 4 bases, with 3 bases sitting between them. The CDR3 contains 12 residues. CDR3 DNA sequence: TGTGCCAGCAGTGAATCGGGAAACACCATATATTTT. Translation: CASSESGNTIYF. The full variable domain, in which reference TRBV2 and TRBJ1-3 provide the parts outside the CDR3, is EPEVTQTPSHQVTQMGQEVILRCVPISNHLYFYWYRQILGQKVEFLVSFYNNEISEKSEIFDDQFSVERPDGSNFTLKIRSTKLEDSAMYFCASSESGNTIYFGEGSWLTVV.

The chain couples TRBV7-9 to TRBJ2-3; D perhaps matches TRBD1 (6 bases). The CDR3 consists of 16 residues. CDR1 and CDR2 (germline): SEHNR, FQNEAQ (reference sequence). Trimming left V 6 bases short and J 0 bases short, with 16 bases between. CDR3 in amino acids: CASSNLDRPSTDTQYF. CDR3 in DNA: TGTGCCAGCAGTAACTTAGACAGGCCCAGCACAGATACGCAGTATTTT. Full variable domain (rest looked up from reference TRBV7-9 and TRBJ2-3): DTGVSQNPRHKITKRGQNVTFRCDPISEHNRLYWYRQTLGQGPEFLTYFQNEAQLEKSRLLSDRFSAERPKGSFSTLEIQRTEQGDSAMYLCASSNLDRPSTDTQYFGPGTRLTVL.

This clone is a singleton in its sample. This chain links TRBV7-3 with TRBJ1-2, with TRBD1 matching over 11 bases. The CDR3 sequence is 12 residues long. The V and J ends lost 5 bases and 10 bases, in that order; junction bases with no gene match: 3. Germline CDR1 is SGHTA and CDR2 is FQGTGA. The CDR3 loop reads CASSPGQGVYTF. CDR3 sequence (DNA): TGTGCCAGCAGCCCGGGACAGGGGGTCTACACCTTC.

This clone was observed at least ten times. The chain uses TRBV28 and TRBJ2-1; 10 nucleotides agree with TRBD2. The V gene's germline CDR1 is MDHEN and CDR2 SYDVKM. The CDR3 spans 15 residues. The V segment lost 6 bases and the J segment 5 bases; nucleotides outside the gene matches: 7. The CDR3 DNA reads TGTGCCAGCAGCCCTAGCGGGGGCCCAGACAATGAGCAGTTCTTC. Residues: CASSPSGGPDNEQFF.

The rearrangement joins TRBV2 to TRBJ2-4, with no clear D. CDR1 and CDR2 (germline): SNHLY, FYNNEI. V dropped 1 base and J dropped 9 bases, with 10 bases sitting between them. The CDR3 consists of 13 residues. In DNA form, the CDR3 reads TGTGCCAGCAGTGAAGTCTCCAGAGGCATTCAGTACTTC. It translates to CASSEVSRGIQYF.

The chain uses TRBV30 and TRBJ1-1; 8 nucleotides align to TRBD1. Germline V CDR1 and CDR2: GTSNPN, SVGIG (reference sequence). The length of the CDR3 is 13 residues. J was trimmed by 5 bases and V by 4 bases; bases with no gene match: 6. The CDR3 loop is CAWKLQGGTEAFF. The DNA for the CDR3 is TGTGCCTGGAAGCTACAGGGGGGGACTGAAGCTTTCTTT.

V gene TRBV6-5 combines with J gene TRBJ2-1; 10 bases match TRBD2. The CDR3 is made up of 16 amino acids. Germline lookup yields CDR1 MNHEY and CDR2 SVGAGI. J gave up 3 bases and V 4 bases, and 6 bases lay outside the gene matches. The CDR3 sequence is CASSSFSGGYYNEQFF. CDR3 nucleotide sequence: TGTGCCAGCAGTTCCTTTAGCGGGGGGTACTACAATGAGCAGTTCTTC.

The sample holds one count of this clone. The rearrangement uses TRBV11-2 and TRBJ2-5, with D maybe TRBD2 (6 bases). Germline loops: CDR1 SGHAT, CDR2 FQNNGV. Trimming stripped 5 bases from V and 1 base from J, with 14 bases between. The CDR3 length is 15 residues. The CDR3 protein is CASSAGSLGQETQYF. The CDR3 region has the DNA TGTGCCAGCAGCGCCGGGAGCCTAGGCCAAGAGACCCAGTACTTC.

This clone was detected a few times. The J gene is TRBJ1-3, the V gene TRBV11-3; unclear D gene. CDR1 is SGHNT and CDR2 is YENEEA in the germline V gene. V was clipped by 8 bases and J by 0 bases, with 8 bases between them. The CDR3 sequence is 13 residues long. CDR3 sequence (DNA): TGTGCCAGCTCACCGGGCTCTGGAAACACCATATATTTT. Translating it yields CASSPGSGNTIYF.

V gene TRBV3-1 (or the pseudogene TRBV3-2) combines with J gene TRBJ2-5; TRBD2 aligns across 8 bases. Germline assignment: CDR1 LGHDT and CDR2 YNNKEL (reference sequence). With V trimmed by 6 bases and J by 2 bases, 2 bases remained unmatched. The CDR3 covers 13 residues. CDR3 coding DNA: TGTGCCAGCAGGGTAGCGGGACAAGAGACCCAGTACTTC. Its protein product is CASRVAGQETQYF.

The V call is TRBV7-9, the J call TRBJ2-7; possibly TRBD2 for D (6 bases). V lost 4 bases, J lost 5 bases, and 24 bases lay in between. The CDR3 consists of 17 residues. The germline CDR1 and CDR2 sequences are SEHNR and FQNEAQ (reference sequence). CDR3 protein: CASSSPLGQGLSDEQYF. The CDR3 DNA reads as TGTGCCAGCAGCTCCCCCCTGGGGCAGGGACTTTCGGACGAGCAGTACTTC. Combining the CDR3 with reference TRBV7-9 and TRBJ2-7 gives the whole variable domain DTGVSQNPRHKITKRGQNVTFRCDPISEHNRLYWYRQTLGQGPEFLTYFQNEAQLEKSRLLSDRFSAERPKGSFSTLEIQRTEQGDSAMYLCASSSPLGQGLSDEQYFGPGTRLTVT.

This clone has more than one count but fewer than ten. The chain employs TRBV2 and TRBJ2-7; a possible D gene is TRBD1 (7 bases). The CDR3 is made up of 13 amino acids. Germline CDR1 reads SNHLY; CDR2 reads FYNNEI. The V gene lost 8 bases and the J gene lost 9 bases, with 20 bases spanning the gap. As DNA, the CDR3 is TGTGCCAGCGCAGGGGGGACCGGTGAGCGGCAGTACTTC. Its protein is CASAGGTGERQYF.

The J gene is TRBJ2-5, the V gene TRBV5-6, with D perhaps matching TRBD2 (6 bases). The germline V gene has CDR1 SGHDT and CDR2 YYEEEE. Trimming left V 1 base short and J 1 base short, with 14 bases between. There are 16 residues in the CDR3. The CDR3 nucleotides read TGTGCCAGCAGCTTGTGGACGGGAGTTCCCCAAGAGACCCAGTACTTC. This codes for CASSLWTGVPQETQYF.

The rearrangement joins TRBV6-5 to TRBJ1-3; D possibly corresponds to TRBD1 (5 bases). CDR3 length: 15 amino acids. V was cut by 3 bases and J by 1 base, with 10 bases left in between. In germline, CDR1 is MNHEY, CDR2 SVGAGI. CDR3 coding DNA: TGTGCCAGCAGTTATTCTGCAGGGTCTGGAAACACCATATATTTT. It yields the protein CASSYSAGSGNTIYF.